The 21 T cell receptor beta chains listed next were all sequenced from one sample in a study of cytomegalovirus exposure and HLA in healthy donors. It was with 60 Vbeta and 13 Jbeta primers that the PCR ran. Only in-frame clones appear in the TCRdb table, and some are missing; sequencing was by immunoSEQ multiplex PCR. The sample holds approximately 110,000 clones; about three quarters are singletons and the top ten take around 13%. The sample consisted of PBMCs. The source of these receptors is a woman between 55 and 75 years old in good health and CMV-seropositive.

V gene TRBV7-2 combines with J gene TRBJ1-4; TRBD1 agrees at 8 bases. The CDR3 sequence is 16 residues long. CDR1 is SGHTA, CDR2 FQGNSA, per germline. J gave up 7 bases and V 5 bases, and 12 bases lay outside the gene matches. CDR3: CASSSGQGAYLEKLFF. For the CDR3, the DNA is TGTGCCAGCAGCAGCGGGCAGGGGGCTTACCTTGAAAAACTGTTTTTT.

The chain combines TRBV4-3 with TRBJ2-1, with 7 bases fitting TRBD2. V lost 4 bases and J lost 2; bases outside the gene matches: 5. The CDR3 length is 15 residues. Germline V gene sequence: CDR1 LGHNA, CDR2 YSLEER. The CDR3 region has the DNA TGCGCCAGCAGCCGGGGGGGAACCCCCTACAATGAGCAGTTCTTC. This encodes CASSRGGTPYNEQFF.

The chain has TRBV21-1 and TRBJ2-7; the table names TRBD2, a call not compared with the DNA. TRBV21-1 is listed as a pseudogene. The CDR3 runs to 18 residues. The CDR3 reads CASSQGGLAGERNYEQYF. CDR3 nucleotide sequence: TGTGCCAGCAGCCAGGGAGGACTAGCGGGAGAGCGGAACTACGAGCAGTACTTC.

The chain joins TRBV4-1 to TRBJ2-5, with a possible D match to TRBD1 (5 bases). Trimming left V 2 bases short and J 5 bases short, with 9 bases between. Germline CDR1 MGHRA, CDR2 YSYEKL. The CDR3 has 13 residues. CDR3 region: CASSQQGTETQYF. CDR3 nucleotide sequence: TGCGCCAGCAGCCAACAGGGTACTGAGACCCAGTACTTC.

The count of this clone is one. The J gene is TRBJ1-1, the V gene TRBV11-2; 10 bases fit TRBD1. The CDR3 is 16 amino acids. With 5 bases clipped from V and 0 bases from J, the junction kept 6 bases outside the gene matches. In germline, CDR1 is SGHAT, CDR2 FQNNGV. CDR3 bases: TGTGCCAGCAGCCCGACAGGGGGCAGGATGAACACTGAAGCTTTCTTT. This translates into CASSPTGGRMNTEAFF.

V gene TRBV5-1 combines with J gene TRBJ2-6, with D possibly matching TRBD1 (6 bases). Germline CDR1 SGHRS, CDR2 YFSETQ. Trimming stripped 4 bases from V and 0 bases from J, with 20 bases between. This CDR3 has 19 residues. CDR3 sequence reads: CASSILGAGTVSGANVLTF. The CDR3 region has the DNA TGCGCCAGCAGCATCCTGGGGGCAGGCACCGTCTCTGGGGCCAACGTCCTGACTTTC.

The chain carries TRBV4-3 and TRBJ2-6; D unresolved. This CDR3 spans 17 amino acids. CDR1 is LGHNA and CDR2 is YSLEER in the germline V gene. V lost 4 bases, J lost 0 bases, and 13 bases lay in between. CDR3: CASSPEYLFSGANVLTF. The CDR3 bases are TGCGCCAGCAGCCCAGAGTACTTGTTCTCTGGGGCCAACGTCCTGACTTTC.

This clone was counted a few times. V is TRBV4-1 and J is TRBJ1-3; TRBD1 might be the D (6 bases). Trimming took off 1 base at V and 0 bases at J, with 7 bases between the two ends. CDR1 is MGHRA and CDR2 is YSYEKL in the germline V gene. The CDR3 is 15 residues long. This chain's CDR3 is CASSQGGGSGNTIYF. The CDR3, as DNA: TGCGCCAGCAGCCAAGGAGGGGGCTCTGGAAACACCATATATTTT.

The CDR3 reads CASSTPGQGLAKNIQYF. The CDR3 coding sequence is TGTGCCAGCAGCACACCCGGACAGGGATTAGCCAAAAACATTCAGTACTTC. This sequence joins TRBV5-4 and TRBJ2-4; 8 positions match TRBD1. The CDR3 spans 17 residues. Germline CDR1 is SGHNT and CDR2 is YYREEE (reference sequence). The V and J ends lost 4 bases and 0 bases, in that order; junction bases with no gene match: 9.

The chain couples TRBV7-2 to TRBJ2-3; 8 bases match TRBD2. The ends lost 5 bases at V and 1 base at J; junction bases unmatched: 17. The CDR3 contains 19 residues. Looked up from germline, CDR1 is SGHTA and CDR2 is FQGNSA. CDR3 protein: CASSRRLYRETSGTDTQYF. CDR3 DNA: TGTGCCAGCAGCAGGCGTTTGTACCGAGAGACTAGCGGCACAGATACGCAGTATTTT.

In its sample, this clone was seen a few times. This chain connects TRBV4-3 to TRBJ2-1; 11 nucleotides agree with TRBD2. Germline loops: CDR1 LGHNA, CDR2 YSLEER. J gave up 6 bases and V 1 base, and 8 bases lay outside the gene matches. The CDR3 extends over 17 amino acids. CDR3 residues: CASSQGVRLAGFNEQFF. CDR3 bases: TGCGCCAGCAGCCAAGGTGTGAGACTAGCGGGGTTCAATGAGCAGTTCTTC.

The chain links TRBV15 to TRBJ1-5, with TRBD1 as a possible D gene (6 bases). Trimming cost V 2 bases and J 7 bases, with 15 bases left between them. The CDR3 is made up of 15 amino acids. From germline, CDR1 is LNHNV and CDR2 YYDKDF (reference sequence). The CDR3, as DNA: TGTGCCACCAGCAGACAGTCAGGGGTTTACCAGCCCCAGCATTTT. Protein sequence: CATSRQSGVYQPQHF.

This clone was observed a handful of times. V is TRBV9 and J is TRBJ1-1; D is ambiguous. The CDR3 extends over 13 amino acids. Germline V gene sequence: CDR1 SGDLS, CDR2 YYNGEE. V lost 5 bases to trimming and J lost 1 base, with 9 bases between them. CDR3 residues: CASSPRQNTEAFF. CDR3 coding DNA: TGTGCCAGCAGTCCCAGGCAGAACACTGAAGCTTTCTTT.

A remark on this clone: A read error may account for a junction end that differs from germline. The chain couples TRBV29-1 to TRBJ1-4, with D uncertain. The CDR3 loop spans 15 amino acids. Germline CDR1 is SQVTM and CDR2 is ANQGSEA. The CDR3 sequence is CSVEDPFSPNEKLVF. The CDR3 DNA reads as TGCAGCGTTGAAGATCCCTTTTCGCCTAATGAAAAACTGGTTTTT.

The V call is TRBV9, the J call TRBJ2-7; D may be TRBD2 (6 bases). This CDR3 is 12 amino acids long. Germline V lookup: CDR1 SGDLS, CDR2 YYNGEE. Deletions cut 6 bases from V and 6 bases from J, with 13 bases between. The CDR3 nucleotides read TGTGCCAGCACCTCTGAAGCGGGCGAGCAGTACTTC. Amino acids: CASTSEAGEQYF. Full variable domain (rest looked up from reference TRBV9 and TRBJ2-7): DSGVTQTPKHLITATGQRVTLRCSPRSGDLSVYWYQQSLDQGLQFLIQYYNGEERAKGNILERFSAQQFPDLHSELNLSSLELGDSALYFCASTSEAGEQYFGPGTRLTVT.

This rearrangement joins TRBV14 to TRBJ2-7; no clear D gene. The V and J ends lost 3 bases and 7 bases respectively, with 16 bases between them. This CDR3 is built from 14 residues. In germline, CDR1 is SGHDN, CDR2 FVKESK. CDR3 protein: CASSQGPGAGEQYF. Written as DNA, the CDR3 is TGTGCCAGCAGCCAGGGTCCAGGTGCTGGGGAGCAGTACTTC.

The rearrangement links TRBV30 to TRBJ2-7; TRBD2 might be the D (5 bases). CDR3 size: 13 residues. Between the trimmed V and J ends, which lost 3 bases and 1 base, there was a span of 10 bases. Germline CDR1 GTSNPN, CDR2 SVGIG (reference sequence). CDR3 DNA sequence: TGTGCCTGGAGGGTAACGGGATCCTACGAGCAGTACTTC. This codes for CAWRVTGSYEQYF.

The gene calls are TRBV7-2 and TRBJ2-7, with 11 bases matching TRBD2. After removal of 5 bases from V and 2 bases from J, the junction contained 5 bases not matched to a gene. Per germline, CDR1 SGHTA and CDR2 FQGNSA. The CDR3 consists of 15 residues. This CDR3 is CASSPRTSGPYEQYF. CDR3 coding DNA: TGTGCCAGCAGCCCAAGGACTAGCGGGCCCTACGAGCAGTACTTC.

The chain links TRBV27 to TRBJ2-7; 10 positions match TRBD1. The CDR3 sequence is 15 residues long. Germline CDR1 reads MNHEY; CDR2 reads SMNVEV (reference sequence). Germline trimming cut 6 bases from V and 6 bases from J; bases unmatched to any gene: 11. DNA for the CDR3: TGTGCCAGCAGCCATCCCGGGACAGGGGTGGTCGAGCAGTACTTC. Translating it yields CASSHPGTGVVEQYF.

This CDR3 is CASGGIIAFF. CDR3 DNA sequence: TGTGCCAGTGGGGGGATAATTGCTTTCTTT. The chain recombines TRBV19 with TRBJ1-1; D perhaps matches TRBD1 (5 bases). CDR1 and CDR2 from the germline V gene are LNHDA and SQIVND (reference sequence). V was clipped by 8 bases and J by 11 bases, with 12 bases between them. This CDR3 has 10 residues.

The rearrangement uses TRBV4-3 and TRBJ1-3; D not resolved. Germline V gene lookup returns CDR1 LGHNA and CDR2 YSLEER. V gave up 1 base and J gave up 0 bases, with 10 bases separating them. There are 16 residues in the CDR3. In nucleotides, the CDR3 is TGCGCCAGCAGCCAAGGTACATCATTCTCTGGAAACACCATATATTTT. Encoded protein: CASSQGTSFSGNTIYF.